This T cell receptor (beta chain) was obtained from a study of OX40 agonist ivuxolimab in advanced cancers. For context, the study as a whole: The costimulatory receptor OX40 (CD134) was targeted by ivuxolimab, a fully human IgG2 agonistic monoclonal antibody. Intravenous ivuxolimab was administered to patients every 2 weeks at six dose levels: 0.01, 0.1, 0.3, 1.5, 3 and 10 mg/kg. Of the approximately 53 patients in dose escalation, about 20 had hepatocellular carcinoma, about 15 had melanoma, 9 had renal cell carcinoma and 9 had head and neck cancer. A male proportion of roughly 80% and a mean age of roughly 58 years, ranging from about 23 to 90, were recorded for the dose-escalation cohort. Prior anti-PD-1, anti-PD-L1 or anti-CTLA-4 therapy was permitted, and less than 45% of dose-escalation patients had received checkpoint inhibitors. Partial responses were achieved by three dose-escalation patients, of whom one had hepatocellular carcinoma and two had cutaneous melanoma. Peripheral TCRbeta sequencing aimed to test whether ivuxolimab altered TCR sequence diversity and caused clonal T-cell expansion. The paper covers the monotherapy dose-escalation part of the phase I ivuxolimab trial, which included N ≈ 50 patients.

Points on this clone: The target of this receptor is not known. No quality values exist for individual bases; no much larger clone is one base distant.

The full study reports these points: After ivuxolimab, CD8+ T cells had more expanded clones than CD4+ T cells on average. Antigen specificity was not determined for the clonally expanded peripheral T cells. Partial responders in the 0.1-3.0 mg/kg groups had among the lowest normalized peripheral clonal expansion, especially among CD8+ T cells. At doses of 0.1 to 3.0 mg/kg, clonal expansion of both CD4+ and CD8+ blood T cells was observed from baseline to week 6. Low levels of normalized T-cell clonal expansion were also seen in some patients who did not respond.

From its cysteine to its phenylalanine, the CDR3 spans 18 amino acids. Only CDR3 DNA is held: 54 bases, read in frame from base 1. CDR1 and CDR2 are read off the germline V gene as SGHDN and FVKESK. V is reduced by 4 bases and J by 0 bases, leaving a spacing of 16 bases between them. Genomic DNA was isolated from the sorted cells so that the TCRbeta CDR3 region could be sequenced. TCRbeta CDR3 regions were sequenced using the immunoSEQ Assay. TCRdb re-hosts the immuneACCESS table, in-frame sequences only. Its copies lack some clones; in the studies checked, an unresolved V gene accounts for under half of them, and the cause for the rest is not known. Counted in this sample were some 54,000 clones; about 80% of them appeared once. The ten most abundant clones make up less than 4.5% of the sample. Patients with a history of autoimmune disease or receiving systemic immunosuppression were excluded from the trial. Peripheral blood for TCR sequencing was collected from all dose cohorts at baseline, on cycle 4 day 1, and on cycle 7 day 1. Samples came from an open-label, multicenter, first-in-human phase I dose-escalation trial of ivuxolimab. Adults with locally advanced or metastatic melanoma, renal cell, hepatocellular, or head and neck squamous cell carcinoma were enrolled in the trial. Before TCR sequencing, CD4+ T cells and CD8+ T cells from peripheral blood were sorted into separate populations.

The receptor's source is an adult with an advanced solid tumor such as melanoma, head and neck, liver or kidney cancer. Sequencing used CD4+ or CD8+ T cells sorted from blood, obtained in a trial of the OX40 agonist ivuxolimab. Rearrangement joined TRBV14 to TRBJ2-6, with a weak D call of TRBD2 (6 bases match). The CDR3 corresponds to CASSPRGFRTSGANVLTF. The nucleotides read TGTGCCAGCAGCCCACGGGGGTTTCGAACCTCTGGGGCCAACGTCCTGACTTTC. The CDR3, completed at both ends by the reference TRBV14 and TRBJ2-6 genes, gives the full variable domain EAGVTQFPSHSVIEKGQTVTLRCDPISGHDNLYWYRRVMGKEIKFLLHFVKESKQDESGMPNNRFLAERTGGTYSTLKVQPAELEDSGVYFCASSPRGFRTSGANVLTFGAGSRLTVL.